A single sample is the source of the 9 T cell receptor beta chains below, sequenced in a study of T cells in Graves' hyperthyroidism and ophthalmopathy. Amplified TCR beta CDR3 regions came from RNA transcripts. HTBI primers were used for first-round RT-PCR of the TCR CDR3. TCRdb re-derived calls from the multiplex PCR reads in MiXCR, one entry per CDR3 protein. The data contain 490,000 or so distinct CDR3 sequences, 40% to 50% of them seen just once; the ten biggest clones take up around two fifths. Sequenced material: peripheral blood or thyroid tissue (not recorded which). These receptors all come from an adult woman with Graves' disease, either hyperthyroidism or ophthalmopathy (not recorded which).

This clonotype was seen a handful of times. The chain couples TRBV25-1 to TRBJ1-2; unclear D gene. V shed 10 bases and J shed 5 bases, with 11 bases lying between them. The CDR3 totals 11 residues. The germline V gene encodes CDR1 MGHDK and CDR2 SYGVNS. CDR3 coding DNA: TGTGCCACCAGGATAAAATATGGCTACACCTTC. The encoded protein is CATRIKYGYTF.

About this clonotype itself: One base away lies a much larger clone, so this may be a sequencing read error. The CDR3 sequence is CSAPQRGRLYGQYF. CDR3 nucleotide sequence: TGCAGTGCTCCCCAGAGGGGGCGCCTCTACGGGCAGTACTTC. The chain has TRBV20-1 and TRBJ2-7, with 7 bases matching TRBD1. The CDR3 runs 14 residues. Germline V gives CDR1 DFQATT, CDR2 SNEGSKA (reference sequence).

Many counts were recorded for this clonotype. V usage is TRBV20-1 and J usage is TRBJ2-7; 10 nucleotides agree with TRBD2. Trimming at V came to 5 bases and at J to 0 bases, leaving 7 bases not matched to a gene. This CDR3 is 15 amino acids long. CDR1 and CDR2 (germline): DFQATT, SNEGSKA (reference sequence). The CDR3 spells CSAPPTSGASYEQYF. The CDR3 DNA reads TGCAGTGCTCCCCCTACTAGCGGGGCCTCCTACGAGCAGTACTTC.

This clonotype was found once. The J gene is TRBJ2-7, the V gene TRBV5-1; 7 bases align to TRBD1. The J call may be in error: the DNA end matches TRBJ2-1 better. The length of the CDR3 is 14 residues. The germline CDR1 and CDR2 sequences are SGHRS and YFSETQ. The CDR3: CASSFGTVYNEQFF. The CDR3 region has the DNA TGCGCCAGCAGCTTCGGGACAGTCTACAATGAGCAGTTCTTC.

Details on this clonotype: At one end the junction does not follow the germline gene, possibly because of a read error. This chain joins TRBV7-9 and TRBJ1-1, with D maybe TRBD1 (5 bases). CDR3 length equals 16 residues. The V gene's germline CDR1 is SEHNR and CDR2 FQNEAQ (reference sequence). CDR3 amino acids: CASSPTPGISDTEASF. DNA of the CDR3: TGTGCCAGCAGCCCCACCCCAGGGATTAGCGACACTGAAGCTTCCTTT.

The chain recombines TRBV7-2 with TRBJ1-2; D unresolved. Germline CDR1 is SGHTA and CDR2 is FQGNSA. The CDR3 length is 14 residues. Trimming took 3 bases from V and 3 from J, leaving 11 bases between them. CDR3 region: CASSFRYSDYGYTF. CDR3 coding DNA: TGTGCCAGCAGCTTTCGGTACAGTGACTATGGCTACACCTTC. Supplemented by reference TRBV7-2 and TRBJ1-2, the full variable domain reads GAGVSQSPSNKVTEKGKDVELRCDPISGHTALYWYRQSLGQGLEFLIYFQGNSAPDKSGLPSDRFSAERTGGSVSTLTIQRTQQEDSAVYLCASSFRYSDYGYTFGSGTRLTVV.

This clonotype was detected ten times or more. This chain uses TRBV7-9 with TRBJ2-2; 8 bases map to TRBD2. V lost 5 bases, J lost 0 bases, and 2 bases stayed unmatched. In germline, CDR1 is SEHNR, CDR2 FQNEAQ (reference sequence). The CDR3 length is 15 residues. The CDR3 DNA reads TGTGCCAGCAGCCGGGGACTAGCGAACACCGGGGAGCTGTTTTTT. Translated, it gives CASSRGLANTGELFF.

This chain uses TRBV7-8 with TRBJ1-6; D remains unclear. The CDR3 spans 13 residues. V gave up 5 bases and J gave up 0 bases, with 2 bases separating them. In germline, CDR1 is SGHVS, CDR2 FQNEAQ. The CDR3 spells CASSPSYNSPLHF. The CDR3 region has the DNA TGTGCCAGCAGCCCCTCCTATAATTCACCCCTCCACTTT.

The chain employs TRBV12-3 or TRBV12-4 and TRBJ1-1; D remains unclear. CDR3 length: 13 residues. Trimming removed 2 bases from V and 7 bases from J, with 11 bases in between. The CDR3 DNA follows: TGTGCCAGCAGTTTACGTTCCGAGCTTGAAGCTTTCTTT. Protein sequence: CASSLRSELEAFF.